This TCR beta chain was recorded in a study of T cell responses to AZD1222 COVID-19 vaccine. General observations from the study: Among those given AZD1222, only 6 or 7 were seropositive at baseline. There were repertoire samples only from the period after the peak T cell response.

Worth noting for this clone: The antigen remains unidentified.

Germline trimming cut 3 bases from V and 4 bases from J; bases unmatched to any gene: 2. Germline V gene data show CDR1 as SNHLY and CDR2 as FYNNEI. CDR3 length equals 14 residues. Some clones are missing from TCRdb's copy, which holds only in-frame ones; the method was immunoSEQ multiplex PCR. The sample includes about 97,000 clones, 75% to 90% of them seen just once. The TCR originated in an adult in good health. The sequencing used peripheral blood, collected on day 0 of AZD1222 vaccination. The chain has TRBV2 and TRBJ1-2, with 10 bases identical to TRBD1. The CDR3 nucleotides read TGTGCCAGCAGTGACGGGACAGGGGTCTATGGCTACACCTTC. The encoded protein is CASSDGTGVYGYTF.